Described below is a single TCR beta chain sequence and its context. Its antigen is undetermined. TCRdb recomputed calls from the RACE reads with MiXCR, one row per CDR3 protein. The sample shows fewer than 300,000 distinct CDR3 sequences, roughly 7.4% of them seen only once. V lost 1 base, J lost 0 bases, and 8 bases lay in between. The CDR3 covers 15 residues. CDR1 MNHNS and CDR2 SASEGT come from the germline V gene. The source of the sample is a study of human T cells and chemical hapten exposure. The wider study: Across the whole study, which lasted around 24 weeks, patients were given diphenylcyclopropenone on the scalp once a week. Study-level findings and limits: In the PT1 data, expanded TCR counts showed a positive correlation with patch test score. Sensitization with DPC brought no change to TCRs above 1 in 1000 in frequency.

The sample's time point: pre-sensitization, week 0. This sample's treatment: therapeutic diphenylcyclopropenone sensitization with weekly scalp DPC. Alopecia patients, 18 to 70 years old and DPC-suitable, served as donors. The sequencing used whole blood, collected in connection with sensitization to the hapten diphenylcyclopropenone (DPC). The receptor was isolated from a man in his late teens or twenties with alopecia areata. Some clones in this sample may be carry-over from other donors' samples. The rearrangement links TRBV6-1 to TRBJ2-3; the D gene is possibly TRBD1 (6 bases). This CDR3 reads CASSEVTGSTDTQYF. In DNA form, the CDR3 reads TGTGCCAGCAGTGAAGTAACAGGGAGCACAGATACGCAGTATTTT.